This entry lists 9 T cell receptor beta chains sequenced from one sample in a study of T cells in localized non-small cell lung cancer. Data came from immunoSEQ multiplex PCR; TCRdb stores just in-frame clones and leaves some out. The repertoire includes about 20,000 clones, about nine tenths of them detected once, and about 12% sits in the top ten. Sequences were derived from PBMCs, sampled before any cancer treatment. The receptors come from a man between 40 and 69 years old with stage II squamous cell lung carcinoma.

The gene calls are TRBV5-1 and TRBJ2-1; 7 bases fit TRBD1. In germline, CDR1 is SGHRS, CDR2 YFSETQ. The J segment lost 8 bases and the V segment lost 0 bases, leaving 5 bases of the junction unmatched. CDR3 size: 14 residues. DNA of the CDR3: TGCGCCAGCAGCTTGGGAGGGGGCTTAGATGAGCAGTTCTTC. It yields the protein CASSLGGGLDEQFF.

The rearrangement links TRBV11-3 to TRBJ1-1; D call uncertain. V lost 2 bases and J 3 bases, leaving 4 bases between the germline ends. The CDR3 is made up of 12 amino acids. CDR1 and CDR2 (germline): SGHNT, YENEEA. The CDR3 is CASSLLDTEAFF. CDR3 bases: TGTGCCAGCAGCTTACTCGACACTGAAGCTTTCTTT.

The chain carries TRBV5-1 and TRBJ2-3; 7 nucleotides agree with TRBD2. The CDR3 contains 14 residues. V was clipped by 6 bases and J by 3 bases; unmatched bases: 7. CDR1 SGHRS and CDR2 YFSETQ come from the germline V gene. The CDR3 bases are TGCGCCAGCACCGCGGGGGAGAGGACAGATACGCAGTATTTT. Amino acids: CASTAGERTDTQYF.

V gene TRBV12-5 combines with J gene TRBJ2-7; TRBD2 matches at 9 bases. Looked up from germline, CDR1 is LGHNT and CDR2 is FRNRAP. The trim removed 4 bases at V and 4 bases at J, leaving 14 bases unmatched. The CDR3 has 17 residues. In nucleotides, the CDR3 is TGTGCTAGTGGTTCGACCGCCGGGACTAGCTCCTTTTACGAGCAGTACTTC. It specifies CASGSTAGTSSFYEQYF.

Points on this clone: A read error is possible here, since a much larger clone lies one base away. The chain employs TRBV7-3 and TRBJ2-7; D possibly corresponds to TRBD2 (6 bases). Germline-derived CDR1 and CDR2 are SGHTA and FQGTGA. There are 13 residues in the CDR3. V was clipped by 5 bases and J by 1 base, with 9 bases between them. The CDR3 nucleotides read TGTGCCAGCAGCCAACGGGGGTCCTACGAGCAGTACTTC. It translates to CASSQRGSYEQYF.

The rearrangement joins TRBV7-9 to TRBJ2-2; TRBD1 is a possible D gene (5 bases). Germline V gives CDR1 SEHNR, CDR2 FQNEAQ (reference sequence). The CDR3 spans 14 residues. V lost 8 bases to trimming and J lost 3 bases, with 13 bases between them. The CDR3 DNA reads as TGTGCCAGCCTCTTCAGGGTGGACACCGGGGAGCTGTTTTTT. As protein: CASLFRVDTGELFF. The whole variable domain, filled in from reference TRBV7-9 and TRBJ2-2, reads DTGVSQNPRHKITKRGQNVTFRCDPISEHNRLYWYRQTLGQGPEFLTYFQNEAQLEKSRLLSDRFSAERPKGSFSTLEIQRTEQGDSAMYLCASLFRVDTGELFFGEGSRLTVL.

The rearrangement uses TRBV7-9 and TRBJ2-7; the D is unclear. Germline lookup yields CDR1 SEHNR and CDR2 FQNEAQ (reference sequence). V lost 5 bases, J lost 7 bases, and 12 bases lay in between. The CDR3 consists of 12 residues. The CDR3 DNA reads as TGTGCCAGCAGCCAGACCGGGTTGGAGCAGTACTTC. Encoded protein: CASSQTGLEQYF. The full variable domain, in which reference TRBV7-9 and TRBJ2-7 provide the parts outside the CDR3, is DTGVSQNPRHKITKRGQNVTFRCDPISEHNRLYWYRQTLGQGPEFLTYFQNEAQLEKSRLLSDRFSAERPKGSFSTLEIQRTEQGDSAMYLCASSQTGLEQYFGPGTRLTVT.

In nucleotides, the CDR3 is TGTGCCTGGAAATATGGCACCGGGGAGCTGTTTTTT. This sequence encodes CAWKYGTGELFF. The chain has TRBV30 and TRBJ2-2; D ambiguous. Trimming pared 4 bases from V and 4 bases from J, leaving 7 bases between. Germline CDR1 GTSNPN, CDR2 SVGIG (reference sequence). This CDR3 comprises 12 residues.

This rearrangement joins TRBV2 to TRBJ2-6, with 7 bases fitting TRBD1. Germline CDR1 is SNHLY and CDR2 is FYNNEI. This CDR3 has 16 residues. V lost 6 bases, J lost 1 base, and 6 bases stayed unmatched. The CDR3 nucleotides are TGTGCCAGCAGGGACGGACAGGTTTCTGGGGCCAACGTCCTGACTTTC. As protein: CASRDGQVSGANVLTF.